This T cell receptor beta chain was captured by sequencing in a study of tumor-infiltrating lymphocytes in primary liver carcinoma. TCR beta cDNA was made from 450 to 550 ng total RNA with a constant-region primer. Libraries covering TCR beta were generated through three nested multiplex PCR rounds (using a slightly modified ARM-PCR). Forward primers for TRBV1-TRBV30 and a C-beta reverse primer served the first two PCR rounds, at roughly 10 cycles each. Each CDR3 protein gets one entry after TCRdb re-called the multiplex PCR reads with MiXCR. The sample lists about 48,000 distinct CDR3 sequences, about three quarters seen once, with about 25% in the top ten. It was from roughly 20-30 mg of unsorted bulk tissue that RNA and DNA were co-extracted. The V gene's germline CDR1 is MNHEY and CDR2 SVGAGI. The ends lost 6 bases at V and 16 bases at J; junction bases unmatched: 21. The length of the CDR3 is 16 residues.

This clonotype showed up just once. The V and J genes are TRBV6-5 and TRBJ2-6, with 7 bases that match TRBD1. Specimen: liver tumor tissue from sampling region 3. Noted subset: tumor region T3, left-lateral pole. The TCR sequence derives from a man aged 35-49 years with primary liver carcinoma and hepatitis B virus infection. CDR3 coding DNA: TGTGCCAGCAGGTCAGGGGACAGATCCGGGGTCAACATACTGACTTTC. Protein sequence: CASRSGDRSGVNILTF.